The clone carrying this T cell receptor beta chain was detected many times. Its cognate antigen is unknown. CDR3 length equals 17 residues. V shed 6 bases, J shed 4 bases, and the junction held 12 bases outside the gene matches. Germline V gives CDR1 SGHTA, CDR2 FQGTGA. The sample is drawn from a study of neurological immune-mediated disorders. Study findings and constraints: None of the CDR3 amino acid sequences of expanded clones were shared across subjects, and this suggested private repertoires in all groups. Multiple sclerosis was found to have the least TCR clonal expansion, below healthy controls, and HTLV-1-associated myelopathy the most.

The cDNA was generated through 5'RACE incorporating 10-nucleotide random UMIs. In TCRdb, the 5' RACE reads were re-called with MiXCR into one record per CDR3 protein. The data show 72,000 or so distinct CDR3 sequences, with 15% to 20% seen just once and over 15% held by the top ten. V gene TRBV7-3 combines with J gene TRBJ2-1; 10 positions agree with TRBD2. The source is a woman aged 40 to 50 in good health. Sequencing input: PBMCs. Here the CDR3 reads CASSSSLAGGRYNEQFF. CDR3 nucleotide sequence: TGTGCCAGCAGTTCCTCCTTAGCGGGGGGACGGTACAATGAGCAGTTCTTC.